This T cell receptor beta chain was identified in a study of cytomegalovirus exposure and HLA in healthy donors. Study-level findings and limits: Productive status was seen about 87% or about 30% of the time for most TCR beta V segments in an earlier analysis.

All donors participated as healthy donors of bone marrow. The donors, nominally healthy at sampling, likely had unrecorded immune exposures. In regard to this clone: No antigen is known for it.

Primers included in the PCR were 60 Vbeta and 13 Jbeta primers. How the authors handled the data: There were about 80 million unique TCR beta chains by a later count, and 8.5 million to 14 million of them were shared. Method: immunoSEQ multiplex PCR; TCRdb's copy keeps in-frame clones and lacks some. V and J calls and clone size are those listed in that table; D and trimming were worked out from the DNA. In the table there are around 140,000 clones, 60% to 80% of which are singletons. CDR1 DFQATT and CDR2 SNEGSKA come from the germline V gene (reference sequence). The CDR3 has 9 residues. V lost 8 bases, J lost 7 bases, and 8 bases lay in between.

The chain links TRBV20-1 to TRBJ1-2; D is unclear. The sequence derives from a woman aged 55-70 years in good health and CMV-seronegative. Sample: PBMCs. The CDR3 DNA reads as TGCAGTCAACTCCGTGGCTACACCTTC. Translating it yields CSQLRGYTF.